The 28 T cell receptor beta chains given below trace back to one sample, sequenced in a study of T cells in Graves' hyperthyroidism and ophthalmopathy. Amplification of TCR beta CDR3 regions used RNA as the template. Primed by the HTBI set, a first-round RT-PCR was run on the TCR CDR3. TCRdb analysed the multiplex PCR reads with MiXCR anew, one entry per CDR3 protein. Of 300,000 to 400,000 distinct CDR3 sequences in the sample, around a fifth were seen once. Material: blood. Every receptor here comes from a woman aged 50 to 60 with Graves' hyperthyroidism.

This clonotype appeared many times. The CDR3 region has the DNA TGTGCCAGCAGCTACTTGACAGGGAAGAACACTGAAGCTTTCTTT. This sequence encodes CASSYLTGKNTEAFF. The J gene is TRBJ1-1, the V gene TRBV5-6, with TRBD1 matching over 7 bases. The length of the CDR3 is 15 residues. V lost 3 bases to trimming and J lost 1 base; unmatched junction nucleotides: 6. The germline gives CDR1 SGHDT, CDR2 YYEEEE.

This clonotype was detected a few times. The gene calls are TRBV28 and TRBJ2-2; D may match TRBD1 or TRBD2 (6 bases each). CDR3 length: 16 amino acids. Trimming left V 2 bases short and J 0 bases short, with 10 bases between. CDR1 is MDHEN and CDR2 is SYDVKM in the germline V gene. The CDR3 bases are TGTGCCAGCAGTTTACTCGGGGGCGCGAACACCGGGGAGCTGTTTTTT. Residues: CASSLLGGANTGELFF. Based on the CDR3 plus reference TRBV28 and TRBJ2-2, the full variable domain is DVKVTQSSRYLVKRTGEKVFLECVQDMDHENMFWYRQDPGLGLRLIYFSYDVKMKEKGDIPEGYSVSREKKERFSLILESASTNQTSMYLCASSLLGGANTGELFFGEGSRLTVL.

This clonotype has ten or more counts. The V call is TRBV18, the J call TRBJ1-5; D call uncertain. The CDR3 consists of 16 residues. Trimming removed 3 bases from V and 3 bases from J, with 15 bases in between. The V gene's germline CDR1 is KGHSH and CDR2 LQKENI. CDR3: CASSPGRPMNNQPQHF. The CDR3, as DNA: TGTGCCAGCTCACCGGGCAGACCCATGAACAATCAGCCCCAGCATTTT.

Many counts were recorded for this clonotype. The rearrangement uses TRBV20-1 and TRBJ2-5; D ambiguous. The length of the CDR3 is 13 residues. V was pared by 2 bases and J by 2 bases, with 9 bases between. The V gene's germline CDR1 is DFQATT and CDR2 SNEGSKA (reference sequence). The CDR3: CSARQNTQETQYF. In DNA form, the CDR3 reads TGCAGTGCTAGACAGAATACACAAGAGACCCAGTACTTC.

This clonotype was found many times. Here the CDR3 DNA reads TGCGCCAGCAGCTTGTTGCGGGACATCGCCTCTGGGGCCAACGTCCTGACTTTC. It translates to CASSLLRDIASGANVLTF. The chain joins TRBV5-1 to TRBJ2-6; the D call may be TRBD1 or TRBD2 (6 bases each). Trimming removed 1 base at V and 0 bases at J, with 14 bases between. CDR3 size: 18 residues. Germline CDR1 reads SGHRS; CDR2 reads YFSETQ.

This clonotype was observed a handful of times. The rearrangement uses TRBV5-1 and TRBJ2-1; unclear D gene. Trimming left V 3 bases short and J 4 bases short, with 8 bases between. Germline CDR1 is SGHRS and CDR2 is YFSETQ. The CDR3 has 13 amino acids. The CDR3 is CASSSTLYNEQFF. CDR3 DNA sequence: TGCGCCAGCAGCTCGACACTATACAATGAGCAGTTCTTC.

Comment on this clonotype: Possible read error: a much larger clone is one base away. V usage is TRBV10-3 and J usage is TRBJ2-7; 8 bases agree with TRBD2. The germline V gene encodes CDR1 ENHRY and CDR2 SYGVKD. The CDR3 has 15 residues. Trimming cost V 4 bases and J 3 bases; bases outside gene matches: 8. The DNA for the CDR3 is TGTGCCATCAGTGCTTCAGCGGGGGTAGGCTACGAGCAGTACTTC. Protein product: CAISASAGVGYEQYF.

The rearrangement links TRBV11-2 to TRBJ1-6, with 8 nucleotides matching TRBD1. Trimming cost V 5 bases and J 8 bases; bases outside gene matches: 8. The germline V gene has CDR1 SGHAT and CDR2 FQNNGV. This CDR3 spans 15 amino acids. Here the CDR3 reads CASSHPGGSDSPLHF. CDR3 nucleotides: TGTGCCAGCAGCCACCCAGGGGGCTCGGATTCACCCCTCCACTTT.

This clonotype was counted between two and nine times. The CDR3 here is CASAATRYYEQYF. The CDR3, as DNA: TGTGCCAGCGCTGCCACGCGGTACTACGAGCAGTACTTC. This chain joins TRBV2 and TRBJ2-7; D is unresolved. CDR1 and CDR2 (germline): SNHLY, FYNNEI. The length of the CDR3 is 13 residues. Trimming took 8 bases from V and 3 from J, leaving 14 bases between them.

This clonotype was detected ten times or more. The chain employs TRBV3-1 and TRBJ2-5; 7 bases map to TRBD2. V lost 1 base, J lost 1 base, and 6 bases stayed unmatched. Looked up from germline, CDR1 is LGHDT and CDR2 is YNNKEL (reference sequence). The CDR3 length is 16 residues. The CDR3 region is CASSQGTIAGQETQYF. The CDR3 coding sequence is TGTGCCAGCAGCCAAGGGACTATAGCGGGCCAAGAGACCCAGTACTTC.

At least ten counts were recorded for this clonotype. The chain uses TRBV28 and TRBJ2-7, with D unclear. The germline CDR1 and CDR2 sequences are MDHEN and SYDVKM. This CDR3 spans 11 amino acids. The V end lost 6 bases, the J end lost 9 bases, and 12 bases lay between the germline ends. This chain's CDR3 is CASSLSNGQYF. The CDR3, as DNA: TGTGCCAGCAGCCTCTCCAACGGGCAGTACTTC.

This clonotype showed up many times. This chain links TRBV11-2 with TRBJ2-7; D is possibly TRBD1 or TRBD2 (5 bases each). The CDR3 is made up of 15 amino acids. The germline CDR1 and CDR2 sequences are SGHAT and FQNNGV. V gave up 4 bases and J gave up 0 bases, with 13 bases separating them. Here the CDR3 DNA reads TGTGCCAGCAGCTCCCGGGGACCTAGCTCCTACGAGCAGTACTTC. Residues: CASSSRGPSSYEQYF.

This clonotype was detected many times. The CDR3 coding sequence is TGTGCCAGCAGCTTAAAGGCGGGGCTAGCGGGAGCCAATGAGCAGTTCTTC. Translated: CASSLKAGLAGANEQFF. This chain links TRBV7-3 with TRBJ2-1; 10 bases are shared with TRBD2. CDR3 length equals 17 residues. From germline, CDR1 is SGHTA and CDR2 FQGTGA. V trimming: 1 base; J trimming: 6 bases; junction bases outside the gene matches: 9.

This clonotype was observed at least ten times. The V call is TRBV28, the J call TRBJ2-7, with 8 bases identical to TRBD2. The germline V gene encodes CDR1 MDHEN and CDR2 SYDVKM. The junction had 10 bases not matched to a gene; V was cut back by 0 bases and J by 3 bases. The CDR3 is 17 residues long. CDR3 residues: CASSLWSSGQAFYEQYF. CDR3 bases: TGTGCCAGCAGTTTATGGTCTAGCGGGCAGGCCTTCTACGAGCAGTACTTC. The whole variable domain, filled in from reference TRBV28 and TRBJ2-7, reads DVKVTQSSRYLVKRTGEKVFLECVQDMDHENMFWYRQDPGLGLRLIYFSYDVKMKEKGDIPEGYSVSREKKERFSLILESASTNQTSMYLCASSLWSSGQAFYEQYFGPGTRLTVT.

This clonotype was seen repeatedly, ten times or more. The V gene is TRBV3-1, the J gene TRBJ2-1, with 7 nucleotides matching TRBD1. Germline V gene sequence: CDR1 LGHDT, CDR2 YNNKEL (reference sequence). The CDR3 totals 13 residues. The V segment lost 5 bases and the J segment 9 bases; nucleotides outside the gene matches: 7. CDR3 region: CASSRGPGGEQFF. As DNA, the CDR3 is TGTGCCAGCAGCAGGGGACCAGGGGGTGAGCAGTTCTTC.

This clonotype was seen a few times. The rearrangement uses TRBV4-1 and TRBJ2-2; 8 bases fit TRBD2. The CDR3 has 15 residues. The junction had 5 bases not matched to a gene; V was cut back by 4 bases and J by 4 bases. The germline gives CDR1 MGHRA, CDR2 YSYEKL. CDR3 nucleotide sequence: TGCGCCAGCAGCCTTCAAGCGGGGGCCACCGGGGAGCTGTTTTTT. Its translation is CASSLQAGATGELFF.

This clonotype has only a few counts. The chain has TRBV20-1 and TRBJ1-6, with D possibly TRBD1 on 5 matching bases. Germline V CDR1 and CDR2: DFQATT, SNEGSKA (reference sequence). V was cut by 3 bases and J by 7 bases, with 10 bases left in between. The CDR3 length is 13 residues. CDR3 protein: CSARGRQNSPLHF. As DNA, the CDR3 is TGCAGTGCTAGGGGACGGCAAAATTCACCCCTCCACTTT.

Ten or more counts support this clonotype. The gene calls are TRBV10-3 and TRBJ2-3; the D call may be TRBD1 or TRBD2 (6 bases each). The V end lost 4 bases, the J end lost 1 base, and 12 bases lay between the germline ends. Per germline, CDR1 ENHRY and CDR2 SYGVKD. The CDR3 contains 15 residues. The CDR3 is CAISGGAIGTDTQYF. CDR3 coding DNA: TGTGCCATCAGTGGGGGGGCAATCGGCACAGATACGCAGTATTTT.

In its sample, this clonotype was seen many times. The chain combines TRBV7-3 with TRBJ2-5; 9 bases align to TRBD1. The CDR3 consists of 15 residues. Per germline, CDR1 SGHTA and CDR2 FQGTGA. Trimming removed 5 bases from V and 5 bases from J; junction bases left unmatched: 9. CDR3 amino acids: CASSPGNRGPETQYF. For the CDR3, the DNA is TGTGCCAGCAGCCCCGGGAACAGGGGGCCTGAGACCCAGTACTTC.

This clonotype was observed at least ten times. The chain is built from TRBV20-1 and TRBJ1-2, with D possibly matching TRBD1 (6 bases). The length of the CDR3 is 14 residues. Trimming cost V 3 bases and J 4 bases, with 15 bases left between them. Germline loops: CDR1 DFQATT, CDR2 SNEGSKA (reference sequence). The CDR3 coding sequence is TGCAGTGCTAGGGAAGGGGGAGGCGGCTATGGCTACACCTTC. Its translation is CSAREGGGGYGYTF.

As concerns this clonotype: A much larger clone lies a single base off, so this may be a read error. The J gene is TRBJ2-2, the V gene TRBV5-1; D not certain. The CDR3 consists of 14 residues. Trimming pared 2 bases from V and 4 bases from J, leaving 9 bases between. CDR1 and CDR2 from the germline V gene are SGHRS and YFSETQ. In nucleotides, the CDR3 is TGCGCCAGCAGCTTTGGGCGTTTCACCGGGGAGCTGTTTTTT. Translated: CASSFGRFTGELFF.

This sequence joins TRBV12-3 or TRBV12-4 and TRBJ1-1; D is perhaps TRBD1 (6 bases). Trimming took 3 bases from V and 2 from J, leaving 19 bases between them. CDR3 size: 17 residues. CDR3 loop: CASSFPMSGAANTEAFF. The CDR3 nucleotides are TGTGCCAGCAGTTTTCCAATGTCGGGGGCGGCTAACACTGAAGCTTTCTTT.

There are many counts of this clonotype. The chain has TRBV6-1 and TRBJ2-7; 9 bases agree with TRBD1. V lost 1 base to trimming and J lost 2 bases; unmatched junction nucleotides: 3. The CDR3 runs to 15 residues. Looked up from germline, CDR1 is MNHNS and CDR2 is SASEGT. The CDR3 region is CASSEDRGPTYEQYF. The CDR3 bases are TGTGCCAGCAGTGAAGACAGGGGGCCCACCTACGAGCAGTACTTC.

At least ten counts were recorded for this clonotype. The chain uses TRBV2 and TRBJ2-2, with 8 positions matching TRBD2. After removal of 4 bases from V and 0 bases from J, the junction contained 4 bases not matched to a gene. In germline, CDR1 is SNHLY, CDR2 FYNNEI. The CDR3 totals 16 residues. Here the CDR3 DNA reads TGTGCCAGCAGTGGTTCAGCGGGGGCGAACACCGGGGAGCTGTTTTTT. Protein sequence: CASSGSAGANTGELFF.

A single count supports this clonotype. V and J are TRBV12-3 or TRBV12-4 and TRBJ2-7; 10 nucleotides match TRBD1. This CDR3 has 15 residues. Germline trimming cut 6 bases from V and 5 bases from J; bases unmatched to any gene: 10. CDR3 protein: CASSYQGQGTDEQYF. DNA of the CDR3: TGTGCCAGCAGCTACCAGGGACAGGGGACCGACGAGCAGTACTTC.

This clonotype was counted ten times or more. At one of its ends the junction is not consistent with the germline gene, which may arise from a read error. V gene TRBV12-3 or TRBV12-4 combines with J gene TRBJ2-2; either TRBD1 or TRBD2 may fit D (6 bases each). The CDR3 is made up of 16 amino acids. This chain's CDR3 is CASSLGPGAGTGELFF. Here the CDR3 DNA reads TGTGCCAGCAGCTTAGGTCCGGGGGCGGGCACCGGGGAGCTGTTTTTT.

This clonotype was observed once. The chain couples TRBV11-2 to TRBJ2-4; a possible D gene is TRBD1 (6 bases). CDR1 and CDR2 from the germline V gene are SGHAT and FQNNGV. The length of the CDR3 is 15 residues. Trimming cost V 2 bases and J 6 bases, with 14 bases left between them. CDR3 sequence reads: CASSLQPGQTNIQYF. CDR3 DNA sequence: TGTGCCAGCAGCTTACAACCAGGACAGACAAACATTCAGTACTTC.

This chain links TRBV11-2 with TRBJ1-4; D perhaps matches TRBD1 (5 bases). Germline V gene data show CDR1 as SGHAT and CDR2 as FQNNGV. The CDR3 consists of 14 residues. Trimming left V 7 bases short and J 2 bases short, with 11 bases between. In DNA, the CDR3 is TGTGCCAGCACCCAGGGTCTGACTAATGAAAAACTGTTTTTT. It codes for CASTQGLTNEKLFF.